These 17 T cell receptor beta chains originate from one sample sequenced in a study of blood T cell repertoires in COVID-19. Libraries were prepared by immunoSEQ multiplex PCR; TCRdb keeps only in-frame clonotypes and omits some of them. The data show some 200,000 clones, with just over 85% seen just once and approximately 6.1% held by the top ten. Specimen: peripheral blood. The receptors were sampled from a man older than 75 with acute or convalescent COVID-19.

V and J are TRBV5-1 and TRBJ2-7; 7 bases are a match to TRBD1. This CDR3 has 14 amino acids. Looked up from germline, CDR1 is SGHRS and CDR2 is YFSETQ. V lost 0 bases to trimming and J lost 0 bases; unmatched junction nucleotides: 0. The CDR3 loop is CASSLAGGSYEQYF. DNA for the CDR3: TGCGCCAGCAGCTTGGCAGGGGGCTCCTACGAGCAGTACTTC.

The chain joins TRBV2 to TRBJ1-2; 7 bases agree with TRBD1. V shed 8 bases, J shed 2 bases, and the junction held 8 bases outside the gene matches. The CDR3 has 14 amino acids. Germline lookup yields CDR1 SNHLY and CDR2 FYNNEI. CDR3 sequence reads: CASVDRVVNYGYTF. The CDR3 DNA follows: TGTGCCAGCGTTGACAGGGTTGTCAACTATGGCTACACCTTC.

V is TRBV7-2 and J is TRBJ1-1; D is ambiguous. This CDR3 is 13 amino acids long. Trimming removed 3 bases at V and 0 bases at J, with 5 bases between. Per the germline V gene, CDR1 is SGHTA and CDR2 is FQGNSA. The CDR3 DNA reads TGTGCCAGCAGCTTTACTATGAACACTGAAGCTTTCTTT. This translates into CASSFTMNTEAFF.

This chain links TRBV9 with TRBJ2-3, with a tentative D call TRBD2 (6 bases). This CDR3 is 19 amino acids long. CDR1 is SGDLS and CDR2 is YYNGEE in the germline V gene. V was clipped by 4 bases and J by 1 base, with 25 bases between them. CDR3 sequence (DNA): TGTGCCAGCAGCACCCGTTTCGGGGCAGGATGGGGGGGCACAGATACGCAGTATTTT. Translation gives CASSTRFGAGWGGTDTQYF.

This chain uses TRBV7-6 with TRBJ2-3; tentative D call: TRBD2 (6 bases). Germline V gene sequence: CDR1 SGHVS, CDR2 FNYEAQ. Trimming left V 1 base short and J 0 bases short, with 11 bases between. The CDR3 consists of 16 residues. CDR3 coding DNA: TGTGCCAGCAGCTTAGTCGCTAGCGCTAGCACAGATACGCAGTATTTT. Translation: CASSLVASASTDTQYF.

The rearrangement joins TRBV5-1 to TRBJ2-1; D is possibly TRBD2 (5 bases). Germline CDR1 SGHRS, CDR2 YFSETQ. The CDR3 is made up of 14 amino acids. V dropped 3 bases and J dropped 4 bases, with 11 bases sitting between them. CDR3 nucleotide sequence: TGCGCCAGCAGCTCCGGGGTCCGATACAATGAGCAGTTCTTC. It encodes CASSSGVRYNEQFF.

This chain links TRBV27 with TRBJ2-3; 11 bases are shared with TRBD2. The CDR3 runs to 18 residues. V was pared by 4 bases and J by 1 base, with 10 bases of the junction left unmatched. Germline CDR1 MNHEY, CDR2 SMNVEV (reference sequence). The CDR3 protein is CASSSPGTSGRRTDTQYF. The CDR3 DNA reads TGTGCCAGCAGTTCCCCCGGGACTAGCGGACGCCGCACAGATACGCAGTATTTT.

The rearrangement joins TRBV19 to TRBJ1-4, with 7 bases lining up with TRBD1. Germline CDR1 and CDR2: LNHDA and SQIVND (reference sequence). The CDR3 loop spans 14 amino acids. V dropped 7 bases and J dropped 3; count of bases not matched to a gene: 5. CDR3 residues: CASNRGQPNEKLFF. The CDR3 DNA reads as TGTGCCAGTAACCGGGGACAGCCTAATGAAAAACTGTTTTTT.

The genes are TRBV4-3 and TRBJ1-6; possible D gene TRBD1, 5 bases. Germline CDR1 is LGHNA and CDR2 is YSLEER. This CDR3 is 18 amino acids long. Between the trimmed V and J ends, which lost 1 base and 0 bases, there was a span of 13 bases. DNA of the CDR3: TGCGCCAGCAGCCAAGGGACCGGACACAGCTCCTATAATTCACCCCTCCACTTT. Translated, it gives CASSQGTGHSSYNSPLHF.

This clone showed up just a few times. J is TRBJ1-1 and V is TRBV6-2 or TRBV6-3; 8 positions match TRBD1. CDR1 and CDR2 (germline): MNHEY, SVGEGT. This CDR3 is built from 13 residues. J gave up 8 bases and V 0 bases, and 2 bases lay outside the gene matches. The CDR3 region has the DNA TGTGCCAGCAGTTACTCGAGGACAGGGGAAGCTTTCTTT. Translating gives CASSYSRTGEAFF.

The chain has TRBV27 and TRBJ2-3; TRBD1 matches at 11 bases. J lost 4 bases, V lost 2 bases, and 8 bases had no gene match. This CDR3 region has 17 residues. CDR1 and CDR2 from the germline V gene are MNHEY and SMNVEV (reference sequence). CDR3 sequence reads: CASSLDSRTGGADTQYF. CDR3 in DNA: TGTGCCAGCAGTTTAGACAGCCGGACAGGGGGCGCAGATACGCAGTATTTT.

The chain has TRBV19 and TRBJ2-3, with TRBD2 matching 7 bases. Germline-derived CDR1 and CDR2 are LNHDA and SQIVND (reference sequence). The CDR3 consists of 13 residues. The CDR3 DNA sequence: TGTGCGTCGGGCCTAGCGGCGACAGATACGCAGTATTTT. Protein product: CASGLAATDTQYF. Based on the CDR3 plus reference TRBV19 and TRBJ2-3, the full variable domain is DGGITQSPKYLFRKEGQNVTLSCEQNLNHDAMYWYRQDPGQGLRLIYYSQIVNDFQKGDIAEGYSVSREKKESFPLTVTSAQKNPTAFYLCASGLAATDTQYFGPGTRLTVL.

The CDR3 region is CASSLVDTVSPLHF. The DNA for the CDR3 is TGTGCCAGCAGCTTAGTAGATACGGTATCACCCCTCCACTTT. The rearrangement joins TRBV11-2 to TRBJ1-6; D unclear. In germline, CDR1 is SGHAT, CDR2 FQNNGV. V dropped 1 base and J dropped 10 bases, with 11 bases sitting between them. This CDR3 is 14 amino acids long.

The gene calls are TRBV11-2 and TRBJ1-5; 8 bases are a match to TRBD1. Germline V gene data show CDR1 as SGHAT and CDR2 as FQNNGV. This CDR3 comprises 13 residues. Unmatched junction bases numbered 4, after V lost 5 bases and J lost 7 bases. CDR3 sequence: CASSPTGVQPQHF. The CDR3 DNA reads as TGTGCCAGCAGCCCGACAGGGGTCCAGCCCCAGCATTTT.

The chain combines TRBV2 with TRBJ2-4; D perhaps matches TRBD2 (6 bases). The CDR3 loop spans 13 amino acids. Trimming removed 9 bases from V and 5 bases from J, with 14 bases in between. Per germline, CDR1 SNHLY and CDR2 FYNNEI. The DNA of the CDR3 is TGTGCCAGTAACCCCGGGAGCGAAAACATTCAGTACTTC. It specifies CASNPGSENIQYF.

This chain uses TRBV2 with TRBJ2-5; D is perhaps TRBD1 (6 bases). The germline V and J ends were trimmed by 2 bases and 6 bases, with 16 bases remaining between them. Germline V gene sequence: CDR1 SNHLY, CDR2 FYNNEI. The CDR3 runs to 15 residues. The CDR3 sequence: CASSEIEVQGQTQYF. The CDR3 region has the DNA TGTGCCAGCAGTGAAATCGAGGTACAGGGTCAGACCCAGTACTTC.

The chain uses TRBV27 and TRBJ2-7, with D uncertain. The germline V and J ends were trimmed by 4 bases and 0 bases, with 4 bases remaining between them. The CDR3 is 12 residues long. Germline V gene data show CDR1 as MNHEY and CDR2 as SMNVEV (reference sequence). In nucleotides, the CDR3 is TGTGCCAGCAGTTCGGGCTCCTACGAGCAGTACTTC. This encodes CASSSGSYEQYF.